This entry lists 22 T cell receptor beta chains sequenced from one sample in a study of blood T cell repertoires in COVID-19. Method: immunoSEQ multiplex PCR; TCRdb's copy keeps in-frame clones and lacks some. The profile covers approximately 250,000 clones, with over 90% appearing a single time and 0.83% taken by the ten largest. The sequencing input was peripheral blood. The receptors stem from a man aged 25 to 45 with COVID-19, enrolled during active disease.

The gene calls are TRBV5-1 and TRBJ2-2; D unresolved. The V gene lost 2 bases and the J gene lost 9 bases, with 5 bases spanning the gap. Germline CDR1 reads SGHRS; CDR2 reads YFSETQ. The CDR3 spans 11 residues. The CDR3 here is CASSFDWELFF. The CDR3 nucleotides read TGCGCCAGCAGCTTCGACTGGGAGCTGTTTTTT.

This clone was counted once. The chain links TRBV7-9 to TRBJ1-1; no reliable D call. The CDR3 has 11 amino acids. The V gene lost 1 base and the J gene lost 12 bases, with 9 bases spanning the gap. Germline V gives CDR1 SEHNR, CDR2 FQNEAQ (reference sequence). CDR3 loop: CASSLVRTPFF. CDR3 DNA: TGTGCCAGCAGCTTAGTACGTACTCCTTTCTTT.

This clone was detected once. The CDR3 DNA is TGTGCCAGCGCCCCTAGCGGGGGCCTCACCCTAGCCAAAAACATTCAGTACTTC. Translation: CASAPSGGLTLAKNIQYF. The chain couples TRBV18 to TRBJ2-4; the match to TRBD2 covers 10 bases. Losses at the gene ends were 8 bases for V and 0 bases for J; bases not matched to a gene: 13. CDR3 size: 18 residues. In germline, CDR1 is KGHSH, CDR2 LQKENI. Supplemented by reference TRBV18 and TRBJ2-4, the full variable domain reads NAGVMQNPRHLVRRRGQEARLRCSPMKGHSHVYWYRQLPEEGLKFMVYLQKENIIDESGMPKERFSAEFPKEGPSILRIQQVVRGDSAAYFCASAPSGGLTLAKNIQYFGAGTRLSVL.

The chain employs TRBV19 and TRBJ1-6; the match to TRBD1 covers 8 bases. V lost 3 bases, J lost 9 bases, and 4 bases stayed unmatched. This CDR3 contains 14 residues. Germline V gene sequence: CDR1 LNHDA, CDR2 SQIVND (reference sequence). The CDR3 protein is CASSMSRGPSPLHF. In DNA, the CDR3 is TGTGCCAGTAGTATGAGCAGGGGGCCTTCACCCCTCCACTTT.

V is TRBV19 and J is TRBJ2-2, with 9 positions matching TRBD1. After removal of 7 bases from V and 1 base from J, the junction contained 4 bases not matched to a gene. Germline CDR1 LNHDA, CDR2 SQIVND (reference sequence). The CDR3 covers 15 residues. The CDR3: CASTSGQGNTGELFF. The CDR3 DNA sequence: TGTGCCAGTACCTCGGGACAGGGGAACACCGGGGAGCTGTTTTTT.

The V call is TRBV5-4, the J call TRBJ2-3; the match to TRBD2 covers 9 bases. Germline V gives CDR1 SGHNT, CDR2 YYREEE (reference sequence). The V gene end was trimmed by 4 bases and the J gene end by 6 bases; junction bases not matched to a gene: 15. The CDR3 is 17 amino acids. DNA for the CDR3: TGTGCCAGCAGCGCGGGAGGGGGGGTTTTCCTCAAGGATACGCAGTATTTT. This encodes CASSAGGGVFLKDTQYF.

The J gene is TRBJ1-1, the V gene TRBV29-1; D is possibly TRBD1 (6 bases). Germline V gene data show CDR1 as SQVTM and CDR2 as ANQGSEA. The CDR3 length is 14 residues. The V end was cut by 4 bases, the J end by 1 base, with 13 bases between. The DNA of the CDR3 is TGCAGCGTTGCCAGGACAGTAGAGAACACTGAAGCTTTCTTT. It specifies CSVARTVENTEAFF.

The chain links TRBV7-3 to TRBJ2-3; 13 bases match TRBD2. The germline gives CDR1 SGHTA, CDR2 FQGTGA. This CDR3 is built from 17 residues. Trimming took 5 bases from V and 4 from J; bases not matched to a gene: 9. CDR3 coding DNA: TGTGCCAGCAGCCCTACTAGCGGGGGGGCCCAGGCAGATACGCAGTATTTT. Translated: CASSPTSGGAQADTQYF. Looking up the rest from reference TRBV7-3 and TRBJ2-3 gives the full variable domain: GAGVSQTPSNKVTEKGKYVELRCDPISGHTALYWYRQSLGQGPEFLIYFQGTGAADDSGLPNDRFFAVRPEGSVSTLKIQRTERGDSAVYLCASSPTSGGAQADTQYFGPGTRLTVL.

V usage is TRBV3-1 (or the pseudogene TRBV3-2) and J usage is TRBJ2-7, with 8 bases fitting TRBD2. The CDR3 has 16 residues. V trimming: 4 bases; J trimming: 0 bases; junction bases outside the gene matches: 8. Per the germline V gene, CDR1 is LGHDT and CDR2 is YNNKEL (reference sequence). Written as DNA, the CDR3 is TGTGCCAGCAGCCGGCTCTCCGGGACTAGCTCCTACGAGCAGTACTTC. It yields the protein CASSRLSGTSSYEQYF.

V is TRBV5-1 and J is TRBJ1-2, with D possibly being TRBD1 (6 bases). The ends were cut back, 0 bases at V and 8 bases at J, with 20 bases in the middle. CDR3 size: 16 residues. The germline V gene encodes CDR1 SGHRS and CDR2 YFSETQ. In DNA, the CDR3 is TGCGCCAGCAGCTTGGATTCGGACCCCGCGGGGGGCGGCTACACCTTC. Protein: CASSLDSDPAGGGYTF. The whole variable domain, filled in from reference TRBV5-1 and TRBJ1-2, reads KAGVTQTPRYLIKTRGQQVTLSCSPISGHRSVSWYQQTPGQGLQFLFEYFSETQRNKGNFPGRFSGRQFSNSRSEMNVSTLELGDSALYLCASSLDSDPAGGGYTFGSGTRLTVV.

J is TRBJ1-2 and V is TRBV2; a possible D gene is TRBD1 (6 bases). The CDR3 totals 13 residues. Germline-derived CDR1 and CDR2 are SNHLY and FYNNEI. V lost 2 bases and J lost 3, with 7 bases in between. The CDR3 here is CASSERQDYGYTF. The CDR3 DNA is TGTGCCAGCAGTGAAAGACAGGACTATGGCTACACCTTC.

V is TRBV5-1 and J is TRBJ1-1; 7 bases agree with TRBD1. This CDR3 is 14 amino acids long. The germline V gene encodes CDR1 SGHRS and CDR2 YFSETQ. The V gene end was trimmed by 4 bases and the J gene end by 1 base; junction bases not matched to a gene: 4. CDR3 coding DNA: TGCGCCAGCAGCGAGGGACAGCCGAACACTGAAGCTTTCTTT. Its protein is CASSEGQPNTEAFF.

The chain has TRBV7-9 and TRBJ1-3; D remains ambiguous. This CDR3 is built from 13 residues. V dropped 5 bases and J dropped 0 bases, with 5 bases sitting between them. CDR1 and CDR2 (germline): SEHNR, FQNEAQ (reference sequence). The CDR3 protein is CASSPSSGNTIYF. In DNA form, the CDR3 reads TGTGCCAGCAGCCCTTCCTCTGGAAACACCATATATTTT.

V is TRBV19 and J is TRBJ1-1; 8 nucleotides match TRBD1. V dropped 6 bases and J dropped 0; count of bases not matched to a gene: 9. The V gene's germline CDR1 is LNHDA and CDR2 SQIVND (reference sequence). The CDR3 totals 16 residues. The CDR3 spells CASRGQGTLMNTEAFF. CDR3 nucleotides: TGTGCCAGTAGAGGACAGGGCACCTTAATGAACACTGAAGCTTTCTTT.

V gene TRBV5-5 combines with J gene TRBJ1-1, with D hard to call. Looked up from germline, CDR1 is SGHKS and CDR2 is YYEKEE (reference sequence). V shed 2 bases and J shed 1 base, with 6 bases lying between them. The CDR3 consists of 13 residues. Here the CDR3 reads CASSFGSNTEAFF. CDR3 in DNA: TGTGCCAGCAGCTTCGGTTCGAACACTGAAGCTTTCTTT.

The chain links TRBV28 to TRBJ2-7; D gene unclear. V dropped 3 bases and J dropped 4 bases, with 13 bases sitting between them. CDR1 is MDHEN and CDR2 is SYDVKM in the germline V gene. The CDR3 totals 14 residues. The CDR3 nucleotides read TGTGCCAGCAGTTTTCAGCCGCAGACATACGAGCAGTACTTC. Encoded protein: CASSFQPQTYEQYF.

J is TRBJ1-5 and V is TRBV24-1; D perhaps matches TRBD1 (5 bases). CDR3 length: 14 amino acids. V was trimmed by 9 bases and J by 3 bases, leaving 14 bases between them. Germline CDR1 KGHDR, CDR2 SFDVKD. Here the CDR3 reads CATGLRVVNQPQHF. CDR3 coding DNA: TGTGCCACCGGTCTCAGGGTGGTCAATCAGCCCCAGCATTTT.

The chain carries TRBV4-2 and TRBJ1-1; D is unresolved. CDR1 LGHNA and CDR2 YNFKEQ come from the germline V gene. V lost 2 bases and J lost 1, with 17 bases in between. This CDR3 contains 17 residues. In DNA, the CDR3 is TGTGCCAGCAGCCAAACACGGCGGTCCACACAGAACACTGAAGCTTTCTTT. Amino acid sequence: CASSQTRRSTQNTEAFF.

The chain carries TRBV6-5 and TRBJ1-2, with TRBD1 identical over 8 bases. The germline CDR1 and CDR2 sequences are MNHEY and SVGAGI. V lost 5 bases to trimming and J lost 5 bases; unmatched junction nucleotides: 7. The CDR3 contains 14 residues. The CDR3 DNA sequence: TGTGCCAGCAGTAGCGGGACAGGAGGATATGGCTACACCTTC. This gives the protein CASSSGTGGYGYTF.

The V and J genes are TRBV6-5 and TRBJ1-5; D gene unclear. The V end was cut by 6 bases, the J end by 4 bases, with 10 bases between. Germline CDR1 and CDR2: MNHEY and SVGAGI. This CDR3 has 13 amino acids. In DNA, the CDR3 is TGTGCCAGCAGCTCCGGTGAGAATCAGCCCCAGCATTTT. It specifies CASSSGENQPQHF.

This sequence joins TRBV9 and TRBJ1-3, with 10 bases matching TRBD1. CDR1 is SGDLS, CDR2 YYNGEE, per germline. The CDR3 length is 16 residues. V dropped 4 bases and J dropped 4; count of bases not matched to a gene: 8. DNA for the CDR3: TGTGCCAGCAGCATCGGGACAGGGGTAGTCGGAAACACCATATATTTT. It specifies CASSIGTGVVGNTIYF.

The chain has TRBV18 and TRBJ2-5; perhaps TRBD1 as D (6 bases). The CDR3 is 14 residues long. Germline V lookup: CDR1 KGHSH, CDR2 LQKENI. V lost 5 bases, J lost 2 bases, and 12 bases lay in between. The CDR3 loop reads CASSAGTQQETQYF. The CDR3 DNA sequence: TGTGCCAGCTCAGCCGGGACACAACAAGAGACCCAGTACTTC.